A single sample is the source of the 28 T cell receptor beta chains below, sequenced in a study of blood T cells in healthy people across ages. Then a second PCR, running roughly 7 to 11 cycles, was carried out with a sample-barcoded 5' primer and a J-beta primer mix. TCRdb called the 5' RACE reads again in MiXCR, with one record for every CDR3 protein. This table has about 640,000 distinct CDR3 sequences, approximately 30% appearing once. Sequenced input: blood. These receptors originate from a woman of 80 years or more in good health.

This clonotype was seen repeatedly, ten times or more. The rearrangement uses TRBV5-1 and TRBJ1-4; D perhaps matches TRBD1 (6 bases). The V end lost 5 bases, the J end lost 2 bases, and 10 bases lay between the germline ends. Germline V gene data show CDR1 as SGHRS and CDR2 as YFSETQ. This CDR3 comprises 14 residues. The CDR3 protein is CASRRDTTNEKLFF. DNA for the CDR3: TGCGCCAGCAGAAGGGACACCACTAATGAAAAACTGTTTTTT. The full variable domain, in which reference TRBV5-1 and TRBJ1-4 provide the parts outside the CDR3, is KAGVTQTPRYLIKTRGQQVTLSCSPISGHRSVSWYQQTPGQGLQFLFEYFSETQRNKGNFPGRFSGRQFSNSRSEMNVSTLELGDSALYLCASRRDTTNEKLFFGSGTQLSVL.

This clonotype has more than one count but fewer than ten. The CDR3 coding sequence is TGCAGCGGGGAAGGACCGTGCCCGCAGCAGTACTTC. It encodes CSGEGPCPQQYF. This chain joins TRBV29-1 and TRBJ2-7, with D hard to call. Germline V CDR1 and CDR2: SQVTM, ANQGSEA. V was clipped by 7 bases and J by 8 bases, with 18 bases between them. The CDR3 spans 12 residues.

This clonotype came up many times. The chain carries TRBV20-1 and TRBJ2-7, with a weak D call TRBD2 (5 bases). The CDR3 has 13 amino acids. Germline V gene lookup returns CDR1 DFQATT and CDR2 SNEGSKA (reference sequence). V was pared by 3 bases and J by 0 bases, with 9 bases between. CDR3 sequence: CSASYGNSYEQYF. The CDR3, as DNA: TGCAGTGCTAGTTACGGGAACTCCTACGAGCAGTACTTC.

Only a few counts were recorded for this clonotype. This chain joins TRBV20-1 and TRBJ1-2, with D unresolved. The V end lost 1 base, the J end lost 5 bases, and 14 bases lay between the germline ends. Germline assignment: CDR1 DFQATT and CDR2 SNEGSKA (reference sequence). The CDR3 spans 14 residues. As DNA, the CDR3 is TGCAGTGCTAGAGTTGACCCCTCCATATATGGCTACACCTTC. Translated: CSARVDPSIYGYTF.

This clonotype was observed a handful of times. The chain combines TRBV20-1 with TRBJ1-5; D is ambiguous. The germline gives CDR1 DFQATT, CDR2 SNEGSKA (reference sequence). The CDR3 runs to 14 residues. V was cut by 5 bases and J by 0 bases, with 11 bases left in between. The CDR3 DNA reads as TGCAGTGCTCCGAACGTCTATAGCAATCAGCCCCAGCATTTT. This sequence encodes CSAPNVYSNQPQHF.

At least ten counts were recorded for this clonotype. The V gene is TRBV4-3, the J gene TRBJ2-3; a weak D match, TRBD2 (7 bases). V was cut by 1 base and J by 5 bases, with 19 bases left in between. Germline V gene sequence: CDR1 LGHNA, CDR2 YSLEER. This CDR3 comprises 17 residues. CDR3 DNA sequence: TGCGCCAGCAGCCAAGGTATCCGGGGGGCCGATGGAGATACGCAGTATTTT. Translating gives CASSQGIRGADGDTQYF.

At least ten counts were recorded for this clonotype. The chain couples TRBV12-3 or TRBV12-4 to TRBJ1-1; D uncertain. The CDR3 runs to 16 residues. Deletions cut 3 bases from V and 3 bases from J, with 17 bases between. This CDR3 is CASSFRGFGTDTEAFF. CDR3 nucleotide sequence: TGTGCCAGCAGTTTCAGAGGGTTTGGAACCGACACTGAAGCTTTCTTT.

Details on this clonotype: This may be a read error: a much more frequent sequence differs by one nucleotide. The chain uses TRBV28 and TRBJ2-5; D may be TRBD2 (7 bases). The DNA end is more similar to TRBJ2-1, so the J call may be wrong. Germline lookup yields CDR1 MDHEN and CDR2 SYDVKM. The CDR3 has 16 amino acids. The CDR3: CASSLYGGGIQETQFF. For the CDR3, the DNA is TGTGCCAGCAGTTTATATGGGGGGGGCATCCAAGAGACCCAGTTCTTC.

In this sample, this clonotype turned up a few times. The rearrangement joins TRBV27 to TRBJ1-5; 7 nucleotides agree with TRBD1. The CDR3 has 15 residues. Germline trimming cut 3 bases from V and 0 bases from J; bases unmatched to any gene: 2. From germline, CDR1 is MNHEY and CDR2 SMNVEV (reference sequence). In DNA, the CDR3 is TGTGCCAGCAGTTTCACAGGGGTTAGCAATCAGCCCCAGCATTTT. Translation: CASSFTGVSNQPQHF.

The CDR3 here is CASSLYGAPTGELFF. The CDR3 DNA reads as TGTGCCAGCAGCTTGTACGGGGCGCCCACCGGGGAGCTGTTTTTT. The genes are TRBV5-4 and TRBJ2-2; perhaps D is TRBD1 or TRBD2 (5 bases each). This CDR3 spans 15 amino acids. Germline lookup yields CDR1 SGHNT and CDR2 YYREEE (reference sequence). V dropped 1 base and J dropped 4 bases, with 11 bases sitting between them.

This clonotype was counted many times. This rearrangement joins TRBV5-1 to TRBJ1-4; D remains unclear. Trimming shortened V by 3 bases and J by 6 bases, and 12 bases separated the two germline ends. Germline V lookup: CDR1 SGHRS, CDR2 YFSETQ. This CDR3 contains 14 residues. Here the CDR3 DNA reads TGCGCCAGCAGCTCGGACGGAGCCTATGAAAAACTGTTTTTT. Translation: CASSSDGAYEKLFF.

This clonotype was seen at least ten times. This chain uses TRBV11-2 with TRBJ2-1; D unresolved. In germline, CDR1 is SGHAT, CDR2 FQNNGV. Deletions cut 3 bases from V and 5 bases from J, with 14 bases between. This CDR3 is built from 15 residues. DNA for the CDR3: TGTGCCAGCAGCTTTAACCGGGCCCTTGACAATGAGCAGTTCTTC. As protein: CASSFNRALDNEQFF.

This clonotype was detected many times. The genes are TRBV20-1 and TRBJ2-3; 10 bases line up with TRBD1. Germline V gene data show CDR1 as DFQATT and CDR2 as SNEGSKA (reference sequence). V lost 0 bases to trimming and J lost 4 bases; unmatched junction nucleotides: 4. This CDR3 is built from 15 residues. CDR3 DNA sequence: TGCAGTGCTAGAGATGGGACAGGGGCCCCAGATACGCAGTATTTT. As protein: CSARDGTGAPDTQYF.

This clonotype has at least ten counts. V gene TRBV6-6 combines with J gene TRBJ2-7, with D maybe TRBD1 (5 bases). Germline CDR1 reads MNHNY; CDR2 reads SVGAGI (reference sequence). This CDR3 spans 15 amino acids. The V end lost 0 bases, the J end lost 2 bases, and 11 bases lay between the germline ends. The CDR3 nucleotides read TGTGCCAGCAGTTACTCTATTGGACAAGCCTACGAGCAGTACTTC. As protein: CASSYSIGQAYEQYF.

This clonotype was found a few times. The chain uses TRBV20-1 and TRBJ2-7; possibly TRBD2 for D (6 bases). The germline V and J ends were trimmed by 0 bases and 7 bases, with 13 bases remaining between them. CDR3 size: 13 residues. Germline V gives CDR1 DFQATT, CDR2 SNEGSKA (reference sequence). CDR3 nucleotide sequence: TGCAGTGCTAGAGAGACCCTCCGGGGGGAGCAGTACTTC. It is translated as CSARETLRGEQYF.

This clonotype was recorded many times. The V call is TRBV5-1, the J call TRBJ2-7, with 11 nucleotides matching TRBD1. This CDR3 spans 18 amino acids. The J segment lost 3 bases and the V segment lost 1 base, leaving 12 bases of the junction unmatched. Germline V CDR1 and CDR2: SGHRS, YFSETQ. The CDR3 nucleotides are TGCGCCAGCAGCTTGCTGGGGGGCGCCGGGACAGGGGGCTACGAGCAGTACTTC. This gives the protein CASSLLGGAGTGGYEQYF.

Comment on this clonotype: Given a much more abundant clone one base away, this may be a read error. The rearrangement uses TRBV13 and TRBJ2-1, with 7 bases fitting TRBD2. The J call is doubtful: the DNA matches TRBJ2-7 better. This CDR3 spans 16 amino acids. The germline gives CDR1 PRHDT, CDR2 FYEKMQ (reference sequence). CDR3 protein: CASSPLGGSSYNEQYF. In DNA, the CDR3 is TGTGCCAGCAGCCCTCTGGGGGGGAGCTCCTACAATGAGCAGTACTTC.

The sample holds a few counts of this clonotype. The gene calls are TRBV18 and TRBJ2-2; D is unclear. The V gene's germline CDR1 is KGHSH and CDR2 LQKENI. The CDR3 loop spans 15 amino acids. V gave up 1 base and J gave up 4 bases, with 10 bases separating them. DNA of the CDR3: TGTGCCAGCTCACCACTCCCAGGTTCCACCGGGGAGCTGTTTTTT. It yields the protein CASSPLPGSTGELFF.

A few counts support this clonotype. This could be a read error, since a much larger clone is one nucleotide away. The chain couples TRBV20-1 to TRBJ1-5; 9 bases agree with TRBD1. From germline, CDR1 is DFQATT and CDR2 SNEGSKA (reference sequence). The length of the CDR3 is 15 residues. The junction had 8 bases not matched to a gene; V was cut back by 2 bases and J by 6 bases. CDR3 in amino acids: CSARKPGQGCQPQHF. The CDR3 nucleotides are TGCAGTGCTAGAAAACCGGGACAGGGTTGTCAGCCCCAGCATTTT.

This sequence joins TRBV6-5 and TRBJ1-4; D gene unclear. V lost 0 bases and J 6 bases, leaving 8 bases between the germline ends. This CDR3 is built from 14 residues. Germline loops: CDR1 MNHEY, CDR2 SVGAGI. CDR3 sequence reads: CASSYSNGDEKLFF. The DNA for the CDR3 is TGTGCCAGCAGTTACTCGAACGGGGATGAAAAACTGTTTTTT.

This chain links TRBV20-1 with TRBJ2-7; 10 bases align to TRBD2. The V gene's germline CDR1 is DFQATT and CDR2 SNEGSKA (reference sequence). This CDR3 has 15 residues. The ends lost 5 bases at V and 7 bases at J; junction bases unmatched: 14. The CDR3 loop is CSASSGGHSCNEQYF. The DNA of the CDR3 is TGCAGTGCTTCTAGCGGGGGTCACTCCTGCAATGAGCAGTACTTC.

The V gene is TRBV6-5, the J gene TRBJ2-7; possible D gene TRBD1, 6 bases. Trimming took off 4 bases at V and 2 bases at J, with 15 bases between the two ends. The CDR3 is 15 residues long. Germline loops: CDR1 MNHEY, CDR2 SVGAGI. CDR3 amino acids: CASSSPRGQTYEQYF. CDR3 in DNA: TGTGCCAGCAGTTCGCCCCGTGGACAGACCTACGAGCAGTACTTC.

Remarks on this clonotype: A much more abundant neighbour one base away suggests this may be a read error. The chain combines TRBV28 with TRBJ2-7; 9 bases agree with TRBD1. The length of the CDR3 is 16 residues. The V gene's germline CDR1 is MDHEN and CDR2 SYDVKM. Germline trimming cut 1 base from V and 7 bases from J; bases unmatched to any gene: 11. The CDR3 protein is CASSLFGQGKGREQYF. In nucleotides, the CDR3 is TGTGCCAGCAGTTTATTCGGACAGGGGAAAGGTCGGGAGCAGTACTTC.

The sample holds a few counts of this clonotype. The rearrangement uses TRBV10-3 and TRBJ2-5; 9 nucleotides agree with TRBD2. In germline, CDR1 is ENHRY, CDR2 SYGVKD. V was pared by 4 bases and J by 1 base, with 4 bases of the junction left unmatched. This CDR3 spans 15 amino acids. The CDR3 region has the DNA TGTGCCATCAGTGGACTAGCGGCCAGCCAAGAGACCCAGTACTTC. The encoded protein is CAISGLAASQETQYF.

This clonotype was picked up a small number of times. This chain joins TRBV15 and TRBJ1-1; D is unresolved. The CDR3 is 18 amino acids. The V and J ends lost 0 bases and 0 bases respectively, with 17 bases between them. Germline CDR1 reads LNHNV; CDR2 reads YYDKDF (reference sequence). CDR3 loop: CATSRDLEGETMNTEAFF. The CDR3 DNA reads TGTGCCACCAGCAGAGATTTGGAGGGAGAAACCATGAACACTGAAGCTTTCTTT.

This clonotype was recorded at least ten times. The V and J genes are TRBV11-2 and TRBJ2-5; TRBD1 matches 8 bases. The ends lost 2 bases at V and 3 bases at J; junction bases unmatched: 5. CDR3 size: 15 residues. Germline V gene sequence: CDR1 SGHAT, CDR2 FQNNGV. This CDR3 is CASSLTGGLKETQYF. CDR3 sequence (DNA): TGTGCCAGCAGCTTAACAGGGGGTTTAAAAGAGACCCAGTACTTC.

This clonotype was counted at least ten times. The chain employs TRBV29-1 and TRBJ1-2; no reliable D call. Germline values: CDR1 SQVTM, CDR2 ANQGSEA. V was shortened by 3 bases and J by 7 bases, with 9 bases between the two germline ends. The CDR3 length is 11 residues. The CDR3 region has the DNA TGCAGCGTTGACAGGCTTGGTGGCTACACCTTC. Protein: CSVDRLGGYTF. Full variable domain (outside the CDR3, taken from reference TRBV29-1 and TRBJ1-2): SAVISQKPSRDICQRGTSLTIQCQVDSQVTMMFWYRQQPGQSLTLIATANQGSEATYESGFVIDKFPISRPNLTFSTLTVSNMSPEDSSIYLCSVDRLGGYTFGSGTRLTVV.

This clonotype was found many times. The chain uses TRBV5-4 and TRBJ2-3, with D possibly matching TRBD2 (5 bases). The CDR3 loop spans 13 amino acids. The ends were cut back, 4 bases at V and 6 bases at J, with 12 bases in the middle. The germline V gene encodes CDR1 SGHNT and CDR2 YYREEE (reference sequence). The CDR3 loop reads CASSHLSADTQYF. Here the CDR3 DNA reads TGTGCCAGCAGCCACCTTAGCGCGGATACGCAGTATTTT.